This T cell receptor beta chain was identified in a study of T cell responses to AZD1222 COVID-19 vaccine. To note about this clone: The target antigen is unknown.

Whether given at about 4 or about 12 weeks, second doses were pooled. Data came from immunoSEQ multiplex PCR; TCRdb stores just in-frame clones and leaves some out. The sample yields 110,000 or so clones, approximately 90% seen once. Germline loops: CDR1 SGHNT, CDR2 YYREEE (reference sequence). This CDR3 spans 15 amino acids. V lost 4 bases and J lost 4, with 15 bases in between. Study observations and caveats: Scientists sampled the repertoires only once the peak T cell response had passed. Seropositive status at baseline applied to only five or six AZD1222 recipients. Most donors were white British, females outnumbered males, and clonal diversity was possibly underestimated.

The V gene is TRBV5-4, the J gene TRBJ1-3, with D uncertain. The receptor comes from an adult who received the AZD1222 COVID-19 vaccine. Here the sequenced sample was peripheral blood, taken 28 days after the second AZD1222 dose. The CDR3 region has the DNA TGTGCCAGCAGCGGAGGCCCGTGGGCGGGAAACACCATATATTTT. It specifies CASSGGPWAGNTIYF.